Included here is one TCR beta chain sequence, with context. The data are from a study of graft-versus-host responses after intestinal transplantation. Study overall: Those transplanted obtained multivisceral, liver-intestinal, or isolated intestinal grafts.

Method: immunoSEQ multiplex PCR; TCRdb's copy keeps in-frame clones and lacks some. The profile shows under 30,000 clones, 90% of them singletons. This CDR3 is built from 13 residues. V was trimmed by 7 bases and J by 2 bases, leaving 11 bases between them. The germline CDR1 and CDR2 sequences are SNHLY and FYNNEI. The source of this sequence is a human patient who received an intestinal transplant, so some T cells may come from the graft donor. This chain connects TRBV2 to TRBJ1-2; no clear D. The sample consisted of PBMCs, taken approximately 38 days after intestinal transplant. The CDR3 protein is CASTPVRNYGYTF. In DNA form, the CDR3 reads TGTGCCAGCACACCGGTTCGGAACTATGGCTACACCTTC. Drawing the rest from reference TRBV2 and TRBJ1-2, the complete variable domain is EPEVTQTPSHQVTQMGQEVILRCVPISNHLYFYWYRQILGQKVEFLVSFYNNEISEKSEIFDDQFSVERPDGSNFTLKIRSTKLEDSAMYFCASTPVRNYGYTFGSGTRLTVV.